The table lists the clone carrying this TCR beta chain with a count of one. Its cognate antigen is unknown. With 0 bases clipped from V and 6 bases from J, the junction kept 9 bases outside the gene matches. CDR3 length: 16 amino acids. Germline CDR1 and CDR2: SGHRS and YFSETQ. This entry comes from a study of cytomegalovirus exposure and HLA in healthy donors. As for the study in general: An earlier analysis identified more than 95 million unique TCR beta sequences in some 170 million T cells. Overall study findings and caveats: Published work reported that the classifier diagnosed cytomegalovirus status with high specificity and sensitivity.

Both 60 Vbeta primers and 13 Jbeta primers went into the PCR. TCRdb's copy holds only in-frame clones and misses some; the assay was immunoSEQ multiplex PCR. The table includes some 130,000 clones, around nine tenths detected once. The sequence came from a woman aged 25 to 45 in good health and CMV-seronegative. Input material: PBMCs. The rearrangement links TRBV5-1 to TRBJ2-1; 7 bases line up with TRBD1. The CDR3 sequence is CASSLGASTGSNEQFF. The CDR3 DNA is TGCGCCAGCAGCTTGGGAGCCTCGACAGGGAGCAATGAGCAGTTCTTC.